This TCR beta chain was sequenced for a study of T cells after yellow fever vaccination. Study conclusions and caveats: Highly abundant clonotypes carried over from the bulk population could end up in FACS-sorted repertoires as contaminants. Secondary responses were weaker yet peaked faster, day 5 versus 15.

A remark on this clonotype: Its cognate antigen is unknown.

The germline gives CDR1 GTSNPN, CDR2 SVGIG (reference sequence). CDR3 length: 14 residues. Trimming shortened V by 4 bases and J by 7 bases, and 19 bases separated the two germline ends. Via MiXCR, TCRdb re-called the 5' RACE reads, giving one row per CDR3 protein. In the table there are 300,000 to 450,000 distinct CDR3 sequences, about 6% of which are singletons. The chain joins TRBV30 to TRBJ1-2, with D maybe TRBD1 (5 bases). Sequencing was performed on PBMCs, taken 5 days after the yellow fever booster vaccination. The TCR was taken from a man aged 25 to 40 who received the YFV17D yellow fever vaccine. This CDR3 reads CAWTVPGSRGGYTF. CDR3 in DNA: TGTGCCTGGACCGTACCCGGATCGAGGGGTGGCTACACCTTC.